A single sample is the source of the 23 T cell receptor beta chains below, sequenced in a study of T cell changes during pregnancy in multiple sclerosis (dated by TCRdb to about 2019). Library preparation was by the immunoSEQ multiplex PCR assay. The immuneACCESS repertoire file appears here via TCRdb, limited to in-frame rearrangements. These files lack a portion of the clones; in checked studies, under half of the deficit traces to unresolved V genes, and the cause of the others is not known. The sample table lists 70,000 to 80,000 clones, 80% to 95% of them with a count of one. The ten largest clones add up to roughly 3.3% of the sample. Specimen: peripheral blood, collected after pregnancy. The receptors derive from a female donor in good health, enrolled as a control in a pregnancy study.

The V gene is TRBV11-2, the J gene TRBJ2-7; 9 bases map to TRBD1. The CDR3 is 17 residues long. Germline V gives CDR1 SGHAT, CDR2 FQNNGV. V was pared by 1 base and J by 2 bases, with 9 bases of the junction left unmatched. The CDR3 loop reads CASSLGVRTGDTYEQYF. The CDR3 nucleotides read TGTGCCAGCAGCTTAGGCGTACGGACAGGGGACACCTACGAGCAGTACTTC.

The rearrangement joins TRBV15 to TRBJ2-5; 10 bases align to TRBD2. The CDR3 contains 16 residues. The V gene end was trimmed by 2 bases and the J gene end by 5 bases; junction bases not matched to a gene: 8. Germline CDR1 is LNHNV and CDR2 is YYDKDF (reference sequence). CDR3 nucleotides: TGTGCCACCAGCAGAAAATTAGCGGGGGGATTGGAGACCCAGTACTTC. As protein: CATSRKLAGGLETQYF.

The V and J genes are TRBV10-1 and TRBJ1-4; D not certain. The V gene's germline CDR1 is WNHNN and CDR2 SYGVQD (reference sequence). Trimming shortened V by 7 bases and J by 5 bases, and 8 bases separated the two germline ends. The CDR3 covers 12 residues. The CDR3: CASTQSNEKLFF. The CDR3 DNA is TGCGCCAGCACACAGTCAAATGAAAAACTGTTTTTT.

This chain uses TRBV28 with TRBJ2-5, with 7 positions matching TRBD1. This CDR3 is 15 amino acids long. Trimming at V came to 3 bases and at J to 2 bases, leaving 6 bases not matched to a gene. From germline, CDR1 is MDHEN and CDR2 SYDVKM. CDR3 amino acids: CASSFPRDSQETQYF. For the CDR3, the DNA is TGTGCCAGCAGTTTCCCTCGGGACAGTCAAGAGACCCAGTACTTC.

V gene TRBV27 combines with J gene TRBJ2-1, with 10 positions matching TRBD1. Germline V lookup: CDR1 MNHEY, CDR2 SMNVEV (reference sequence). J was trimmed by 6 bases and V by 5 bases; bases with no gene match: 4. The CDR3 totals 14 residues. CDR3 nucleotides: TGTGCCAGCAGTCCCGGGACAGGGGCCAATGAGCAGTTCTTC. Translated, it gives CASSPGTGANEQFF.

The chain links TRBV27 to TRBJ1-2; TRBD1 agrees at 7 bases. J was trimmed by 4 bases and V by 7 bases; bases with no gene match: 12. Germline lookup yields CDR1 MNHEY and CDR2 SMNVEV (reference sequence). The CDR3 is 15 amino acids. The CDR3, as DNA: TGTGCCAGCACCGAAACAGGACAGGAGACCTATGGCTACACCTTC. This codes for CASTETGQETYGYTF.

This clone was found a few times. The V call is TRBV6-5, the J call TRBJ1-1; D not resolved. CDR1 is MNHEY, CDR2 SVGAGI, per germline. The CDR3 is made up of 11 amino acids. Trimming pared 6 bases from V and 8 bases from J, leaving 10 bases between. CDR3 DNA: TGTGCCAGCAGGAGCCTGAGCGAAGCTTTCTTT. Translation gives CASRSLSEAFF.

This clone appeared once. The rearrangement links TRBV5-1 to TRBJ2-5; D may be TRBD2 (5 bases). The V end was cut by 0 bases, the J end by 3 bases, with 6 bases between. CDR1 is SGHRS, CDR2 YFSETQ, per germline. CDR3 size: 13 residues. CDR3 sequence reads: CASSLGGKETQYF. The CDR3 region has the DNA TGCGCCAGCAGCTTGGGAGGGAAAGAGACCCAGTACTTC.

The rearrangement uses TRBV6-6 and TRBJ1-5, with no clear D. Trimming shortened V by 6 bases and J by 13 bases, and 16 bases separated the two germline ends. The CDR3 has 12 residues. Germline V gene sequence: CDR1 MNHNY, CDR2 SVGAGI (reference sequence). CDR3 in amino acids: CASRGRERLQHF. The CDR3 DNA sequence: TGTGCCAGCAGGGGCCGGGAACGATTACAGCATTTT.

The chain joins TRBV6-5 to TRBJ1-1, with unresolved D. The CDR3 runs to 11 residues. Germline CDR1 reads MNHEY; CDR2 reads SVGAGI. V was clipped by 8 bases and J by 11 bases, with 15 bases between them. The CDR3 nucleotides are TGTGCCAGCCTTGATCCCCGTGAGGCTTTCTTT. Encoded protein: CASLDPREAFF.

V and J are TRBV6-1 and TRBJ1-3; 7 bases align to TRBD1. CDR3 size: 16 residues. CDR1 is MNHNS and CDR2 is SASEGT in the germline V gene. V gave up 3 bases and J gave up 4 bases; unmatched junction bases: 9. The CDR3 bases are TGTGCCAGCAGTGATCTTACAGGGGTTTCAGGAAACACCATATATTTT. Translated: CASSDLTGVSGNTIYF.

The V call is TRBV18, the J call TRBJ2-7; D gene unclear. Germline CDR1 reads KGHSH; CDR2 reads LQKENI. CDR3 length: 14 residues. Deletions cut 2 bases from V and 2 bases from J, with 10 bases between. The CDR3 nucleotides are TGTGCCAGCTCACCAACCCAGACAACCTACGAGCAGTACTTC. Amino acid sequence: CASSPTQTTYEQYF.

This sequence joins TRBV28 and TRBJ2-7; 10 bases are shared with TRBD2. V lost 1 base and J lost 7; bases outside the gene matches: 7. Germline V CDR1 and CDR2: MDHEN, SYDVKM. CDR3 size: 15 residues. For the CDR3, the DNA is TGTGCCAGCAGTTTATCTAGCGGGAGACCTTGGGAGCAGTACTTC. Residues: CASSLSSGRPWEQYF.

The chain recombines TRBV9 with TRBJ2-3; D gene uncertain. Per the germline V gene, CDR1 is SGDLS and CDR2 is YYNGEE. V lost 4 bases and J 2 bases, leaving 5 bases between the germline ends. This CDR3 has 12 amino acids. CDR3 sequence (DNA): TGTGCCAGCAGCTCCTCCACAGATACGCAGTATTTT. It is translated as CASSSSTDTQYF.

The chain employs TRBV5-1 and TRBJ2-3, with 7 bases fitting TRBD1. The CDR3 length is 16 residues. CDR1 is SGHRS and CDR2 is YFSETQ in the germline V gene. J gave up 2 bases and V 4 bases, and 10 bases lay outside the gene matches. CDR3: CASSTGDGFPTDTQYF. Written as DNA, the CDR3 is TGCGCCAGCAGCACAGGGGACGGATTCCCCACAGATACGCAGTATTTT.

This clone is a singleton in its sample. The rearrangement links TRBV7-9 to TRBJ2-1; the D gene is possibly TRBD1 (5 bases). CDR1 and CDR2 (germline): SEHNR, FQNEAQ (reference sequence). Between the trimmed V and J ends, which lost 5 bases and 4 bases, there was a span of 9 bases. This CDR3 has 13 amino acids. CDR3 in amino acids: CASSGDSYNEQFF. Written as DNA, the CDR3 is TGTGCCAGCAGCGGCGACAGTTACAATGAGCAGTTCTTC.

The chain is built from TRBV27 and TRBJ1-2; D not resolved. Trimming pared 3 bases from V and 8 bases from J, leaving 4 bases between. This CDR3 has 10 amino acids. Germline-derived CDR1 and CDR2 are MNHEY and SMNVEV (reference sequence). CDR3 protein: CASSLEGYTF. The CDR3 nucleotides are TGTGCCAGCAGTTTGGAGGGCTACACCTTC.

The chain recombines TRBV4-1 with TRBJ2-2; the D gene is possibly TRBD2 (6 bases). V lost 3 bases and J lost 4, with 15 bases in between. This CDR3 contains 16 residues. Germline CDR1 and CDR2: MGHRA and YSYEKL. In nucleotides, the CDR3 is TGCGCCAGCAGCCATCCTTCCGGGGGAGGCACCGGGGAGCTGTTTTTT. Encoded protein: CASSHPSGGGTGELFF.

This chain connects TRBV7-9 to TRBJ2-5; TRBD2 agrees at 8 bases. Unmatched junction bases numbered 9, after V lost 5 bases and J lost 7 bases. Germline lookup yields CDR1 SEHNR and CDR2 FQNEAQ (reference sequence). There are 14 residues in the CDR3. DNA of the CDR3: TGTGCCAGCAGCCCCGCTGGTGCGGGGGGGACCCAGTACTTC. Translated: CASSPAGAGGTQYF.

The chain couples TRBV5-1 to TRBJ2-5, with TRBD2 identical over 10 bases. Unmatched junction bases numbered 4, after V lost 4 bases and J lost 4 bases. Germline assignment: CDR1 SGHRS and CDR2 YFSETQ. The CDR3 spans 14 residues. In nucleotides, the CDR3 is TGCGCCAGCAGCCCAGCGGGAGGGCTAGAGACCCAGTACTTC. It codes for CASSPAGGLETQYF.

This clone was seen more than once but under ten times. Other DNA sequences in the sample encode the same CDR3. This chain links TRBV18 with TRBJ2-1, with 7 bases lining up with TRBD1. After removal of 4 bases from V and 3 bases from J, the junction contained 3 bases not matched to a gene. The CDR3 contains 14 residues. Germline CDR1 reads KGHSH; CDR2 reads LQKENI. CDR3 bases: TGTGCCAGCTCACGGACAGGCTACTACAATGAGCAGTTCTTC. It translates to CASSRTGYYNEQFF.

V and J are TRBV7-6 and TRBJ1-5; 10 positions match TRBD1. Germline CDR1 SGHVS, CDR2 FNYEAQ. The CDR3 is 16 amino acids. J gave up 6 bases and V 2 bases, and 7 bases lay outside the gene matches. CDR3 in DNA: TGTGCCAGCAGCTTAATGGGACAGGGGTTGGGTCAGCCCCAGCATTTT. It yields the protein CASSLMGQGLGQPQHF. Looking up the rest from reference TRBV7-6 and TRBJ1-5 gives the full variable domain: GAGVSQSPRYKVTKRGQDVALRCDPISGHVSLYWYRQALGQGPEFLTYFNYEAQQDKSGLPNDRFSAERPEGSISTLTIQRTEQRDSAMYRCASSLMGQGLGQPQHFGDGTRLSIL.

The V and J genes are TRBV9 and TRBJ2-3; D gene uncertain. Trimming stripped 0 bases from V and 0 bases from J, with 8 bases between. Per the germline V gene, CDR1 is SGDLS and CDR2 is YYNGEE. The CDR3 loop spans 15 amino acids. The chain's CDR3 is CASSVGLPSTDTQYF. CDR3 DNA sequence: TGTGCCAGCAGCGTAGGTCTCCCTAGCACAGATACGCAGTATTTT.